The subject of this entry is one T cell receptor beta chain. What it recognizes is unknown. The data were produced by immunoSEQ multiplex PCR, yet TCRdb's version contains in-frame clones alone and is incomplete. The repertoire includes 65,000 to 80,000 clones, roughly 95% of them detected once, and about 3.6% sits in the top ten. The sample belongs to a study of cytomegalovirus exposure and HLA in healthy donors. General study results and limits: Rarity marked most TCR sequences, yet some public TCRs occurred in many donors.

This CDR3 region has 16 residues. The V gene's germline CDR1 is SGHTA and CDR2 FQGNSA. V shed 6 bases and J 0 bases; nucleotides not matched to a gene: 11. This receptor was taken from a woman between 18 and 29 years old in good health and CMV-seropositive. Source material: PBMCs. This chain links TRBV7-2 with TRBJ2-7, with 7 nucleotides matching TRBD1. The CDR3 here is CASRLTGTASSYEQYF. The CDR3, as DNA: TGTGCCAGCAGGCTTACCGGGACAGCGAGCTCCTACGAGCAGTACTTC.